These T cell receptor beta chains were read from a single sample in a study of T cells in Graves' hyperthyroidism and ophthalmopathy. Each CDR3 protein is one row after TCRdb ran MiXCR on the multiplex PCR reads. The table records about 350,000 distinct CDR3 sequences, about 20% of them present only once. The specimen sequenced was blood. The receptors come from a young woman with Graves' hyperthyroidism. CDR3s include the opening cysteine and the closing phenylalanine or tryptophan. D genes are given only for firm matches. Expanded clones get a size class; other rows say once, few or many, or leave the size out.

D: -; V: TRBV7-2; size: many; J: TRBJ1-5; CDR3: CASSLEVQPQHF; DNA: TGTGCCAGCAGCTTAGAAGTCCAGCCCCAGCATTTT
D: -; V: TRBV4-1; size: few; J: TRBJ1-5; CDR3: CASSQYRGNQPQHF; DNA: TGCGCCAGCAGCCAGTACAGGGGCAATCAGCCCCAGCATTTT
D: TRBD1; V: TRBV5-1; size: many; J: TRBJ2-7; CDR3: CASSLVQGITYEQYF; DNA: TGCGCCAGCAGCTTGGTACAGGGGATCACCTACGAGCAGTACTTC
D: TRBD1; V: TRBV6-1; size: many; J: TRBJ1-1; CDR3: CASTLGQGKAFF; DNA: TGTGCCAGCACCCTAGGACAGGGGAAAGCTTTCTTT
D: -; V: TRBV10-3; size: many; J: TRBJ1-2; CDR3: CATYSGAGYGYTF; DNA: TGTGCCACGTACTCAGGGGCGGGTTATGGCTACACCTTC
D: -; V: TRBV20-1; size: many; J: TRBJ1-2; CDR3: CSALRQANYGYTF; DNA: TGCAGTGCTCTGAGACAGGCTAACTATGGCTACACCTTC
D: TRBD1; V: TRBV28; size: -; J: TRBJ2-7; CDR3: CASSSDRVRFYEQYF; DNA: TGTGCCAGCAGTTCGGACAGGGTAAGGTTCTACGAGCAGTACTTC
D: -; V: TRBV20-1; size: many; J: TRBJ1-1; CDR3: CSSGQPNTEAFF; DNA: TGCAGTTCAGGACAGCCAAACACTGAAGCTTTCTTT
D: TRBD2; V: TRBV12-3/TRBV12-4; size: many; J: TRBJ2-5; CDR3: CASSTIAGGLETQYF; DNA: TGTGCCAGCAGTACTATAGCGGGGGGATTAGAGACCCAGTACTTC
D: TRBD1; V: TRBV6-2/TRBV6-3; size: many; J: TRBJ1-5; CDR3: CASSFPWGGQGNQPQHF; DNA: TGTGCCAGCAGCTTCCCCTGGGGGGGACAGGGGAATCAGCCCCAGCATTTT
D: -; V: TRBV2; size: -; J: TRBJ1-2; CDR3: CASSEAPRRSVIGYTF; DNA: TGTGCCAGCAGTGAAGCGCCTCGGCGGAGCGTCATCGGCTACACCTTC
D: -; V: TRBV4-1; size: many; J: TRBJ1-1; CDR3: CASSQVSSMNTEAFF; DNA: TGCGCCAGCAGCCAAGTGAGTAGCATGAACACTGAAGCTTTCTTT
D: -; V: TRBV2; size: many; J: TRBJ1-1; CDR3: CASSVSTANTEAFF; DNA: TGTGCCAGCAGCGTCTCGACAGCGAACACTGAAGCTTTCTTT
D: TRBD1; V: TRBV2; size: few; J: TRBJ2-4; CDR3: CASSGQGNIKYF; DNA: TGTGCCAGCAGTGGACAGGGAAACATTAAGTACTTC